This T cell receptor beta chain was captured by sequencing in a study of blood T cell repertoires in COVID-19 (dated by TCRdb to the early 2020s). Broadly, across the study: Collaborator samples came from the United States, Italy and Spain and covered acute and convalescent phases of COVID-19. The sample metadata nearly always contained a de-identified subject ID, COVID-19 status, age in years and sex. The material from the prospective study consisted of cDNA or gDNA derived from T cells, B-cell-depleted T cells, or PBMCs. The repertoires were released in a freely available public database meant as a resource for research on the immune response to SARS-CoV-2. The dataset comprised deeply sampled blood TCRbeta repertoires from subjects exposed to, actively infected with, or recovered from COVID-19. Where available, HLA class I and class II types were taken from metadata supplied by the sample provider and were not determined by assay-based typing. The samples were drawn from the first 160 participants of the ongoing ImmuneRACE study and from under 1,500 subjects provided by 6 global collaborators. On the study overall, not on this receptor specifically: Clinical and demographic metadata were provided uncurated, with the amount varying by source and participant.

Participants in the prospective study were aged about 18 to 95 years, lived in over 20 United States geographic areas, and enrolled through a virtual design. In the prospective study, cohorts were assigned on the basis of participant-reported clinical history obtained from a screening survey and a study questionnaire. Each participant in the prospective study had whole blood, serum and a nasopharyngeal or oropharyngeal swab collected by mobile phlebotomists. Participants in the prospective study had the option to provide additional blood draws and questionnaires over an approximately 2-month period. Prospective study blood samples were shipped either frozen or at room temperature before DNA extraction. TCRbeta CDR3 regions were amplified from genomic DNA by means of the immunoSEQ Assay, a bias-controlled multiplex PCR. Regarding the original processing steps: The number of nucleated cells in each sample was estimated by amplification of reference gene primers within the assay. Sequence reads were collapsed and filtered to measure the absolute abundance of every unique TCRbeta CDR3 rearrangement. For each sample, productive Simpson clonality was calculated as the square root of Simpson's diversity index across productive rearrangements. The source is immuneACCESS, and TCRdb retained only in-frame sequences with V and J called. Part of the clones is not carried over; for the studies checked, unresolved V genes explain less than half of this, and the remainder is unexplained. The V and J calls and clone size were taken over from that table, and D and trimming were inferred from the DNA. This sample holds about 200,000 clones; 75% to 85% were observed only once. 7.4% of the sample is held by the ten biggest clonotypes.

This clone was observed a few times. Its antigen has not been determined. The record has no base qualities; no much larger clone is one base away. What was sequenced was PBMCs or T cells enriched from blood (not recorded which). The source is a woman in her 40s with acute COVID-19.

DNA sequence: TGTGCCAGCAGCTTAGCGCCGGCAGGGTCTGGTTCACCCCTCCACTTT. This codes for CASSLAPAGSGSPLHF. The sequence is built from TRBV7-6 and TRBJ1-6; TRBD1 could be the D gene, as 5 bases match. Counted from cysteine to phenylalanine, this CDR3 has 16 amino acids. Only CDR3 DNA is held: 48 bases, read in frame from base 1. V and J lose 0 bases and 9 bases, and a span of 15 bases separates them. The germline V gene gives CDR1 as SGHVS and CDR2 as FNYEAQ.